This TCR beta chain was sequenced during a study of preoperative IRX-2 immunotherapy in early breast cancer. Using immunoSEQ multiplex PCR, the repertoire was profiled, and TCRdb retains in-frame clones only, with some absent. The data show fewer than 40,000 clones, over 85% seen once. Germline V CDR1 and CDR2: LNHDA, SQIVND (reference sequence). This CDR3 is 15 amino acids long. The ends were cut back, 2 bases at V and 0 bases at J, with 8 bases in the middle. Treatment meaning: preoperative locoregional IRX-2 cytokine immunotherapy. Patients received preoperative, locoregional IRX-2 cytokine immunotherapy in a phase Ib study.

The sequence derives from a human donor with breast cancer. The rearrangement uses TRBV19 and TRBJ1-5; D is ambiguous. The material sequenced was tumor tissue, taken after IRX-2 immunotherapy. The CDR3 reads CASSIWSNSNQPQHF. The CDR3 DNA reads TGTGCCAGTAGTATATGGTCTAATAGCAATCAGCCCCAGCATTTT.